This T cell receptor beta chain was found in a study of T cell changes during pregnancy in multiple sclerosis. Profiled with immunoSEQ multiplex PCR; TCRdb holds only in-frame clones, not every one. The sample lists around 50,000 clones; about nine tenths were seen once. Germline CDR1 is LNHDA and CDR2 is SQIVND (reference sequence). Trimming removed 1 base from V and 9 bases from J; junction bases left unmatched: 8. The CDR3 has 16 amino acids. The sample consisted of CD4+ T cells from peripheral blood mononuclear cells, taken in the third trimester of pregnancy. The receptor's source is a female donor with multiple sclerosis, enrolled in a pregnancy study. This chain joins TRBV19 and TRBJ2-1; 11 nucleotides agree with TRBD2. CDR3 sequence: CASSIGASGGRIEQFF. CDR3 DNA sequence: TGTGCCAGTAGTATAGGTGCTAGCGGGGGGCGAATTGAGCAGTTCTTC.